Below, 13 T cell receptor beta chains from the same sample are listed, as sequenced in a study of blood T cells in healthy people across ages. A second PCR, run for about 7 to 11 cycles, used a sample-barcoded 5' primer plus a J-beta primer mix. TCRdb independently ran MiXCR on the 5' RACE reads; one entry per CDR3 protein. The sample includes around 940,000 distinct CDR3 sequences, roughly 51% of them seen just once. Sequenced: blood. Receptors were obtained from a woman aged 55 to 70 in good health.

The gene calls are TRBV18 and TRBJ2-3, with D tentatively TRBD2 (6 bases). From germline, CDR1 is KGHSH and CDR2 LQKENI. This CDR3 region has 14 residues. V was shortened by 6 bases and J by 5 bases, with 15 bases between the two germline ends. The chain's CDR3 is CASSHIGSKDTQYF. The CDR3 DNA sequence: TGTGCCAGCTCCCACATCGGGAGTAAAGATACGCAGTATTTT.

The chain uses TRBV4-1 and TRBJ2-7; no clear D. Trimming removed 6 bases at V and 0 bases at J, with 15 bases between. This CDR3 has 15 residues. Germline lookup yields CDR1 MGHRA and CDR2 YSYEKL. This CDR3 reads CASRHQGINSYEQYF. As DNA, the CDR3 is TGCGCCAGCAGACACCAAGGAATAAACTCCTACGAGCAGTACTTC.

This clonotype was detected many times. This CDR3 is CASSHPRDRGSYEQYF. DNA of the CDR3: TGTGCCAGCAGCCACCCACGGGACAGGGGCTCCTACGAGCAGTACTTC. The genes are TRBV7-9 and TRBJ2-7, with 10 nucleotides matching TRBD1. The J segment lost 0 bases and the V segment lost 5 bases, leaving 7 bases of the junction unmatched. CDR3 length: 16 residues. Germline assignment: CDR1 SEHNR and CDR2 FQNEAQ (reference sequence).

The rearrangement links TRBV20-1 to TRBJ1-1; D may be TRBD1 (5 bases). Germline assignment: CDR1 DFQATT and CDR2 SNEGSKA (reference sequence). The CDR3 has 13 residues. Trimming took 5 bases from V and 0 from J, leaving 10 bases between them. The CDR3 DNA follows: TGCAGTGCTCCAGGGTCAGTGAACACTGAAGCTTTCTTT. Translating it yields CSAPGSVNTEAFF.

This chain joins TRBV3-1 and TRBJ2-5; TRBD2 aligns across 8 bases. The J segment lost 2 bases and the V segment lost 6 bases, leaving 14 bases of the junction unmatched. This CDR3 spans 17 amino acids. The germline V gene encodes CDR1 LGHDT and CDR2 YNNKEL (reference sequence). CDR3 residues: CASSTTRLAGLQETQYF. CDR3 in DNA: TGTGCCAGCAGTACGACTCGTCTAGCGGGTCTACAAGAGACCCAGTACTTC.

The chain couples TRBV11-2 to TRBJ2-1; perhaps TRBD1 as D (6 bases). The CDR3 totals 14 residues. The V gene's germline CDR1 is SGHAT and CDR2 FQNNGV. With 3 bases removed from V and 6 bases from J, the gap between germline ends came to 12 bases. Written as DNA, the CDR3 is TGTGCCAGCAGCTTGACAGGAGGCTTCAATGAGCAGTTCTTC. Its translation: CASSLTGGFNEQFF.

The V and J genes are TRBV2 and TRBJ2-5; possibly TRBD2 for D (5 bases). V lost 4 bases, J lost 4 bases, and 19 bases lay in between. Germline lookup yields CDR1 SNHLY and CDR2 FYNNEI. CDR3 length: 16 residues. CDR3 in amino acids: CASSGLTGFGLETQYF. The CDR3 region has the DNA TGTGCCAGCAGTGGCCTGACGGGATTTGGTCTAGAGACCCAGTACTTC.

Comments on this clonotype: A much larger clonotype is one base distant, so this may be a read error. This chain joins TRBV7-9 and TRBJ2-1, with 11 bases that match TRBD2. The CDR3 has 15 residues. Germline V gene lookup returns CDR1 SEHNR and CDR2 FQNEAQ (reference sequence). CDR3 region: CASTPGSGRGNAQFF. The DNA for the CDR3 is TGTGCCAGCACCCCGGGTAGCGGGAGGGGGAATGCGCAGTTCTTC. Supplemented by reference TRBV7-9 and TRBJ2-1, the full variable domain reads DTGVSQNPRHKITKRGQNVTFRCDPISEHNRLYWYRQTLGQGPEFLTYFQNEAQLEKSRLLSDRFSAERPKGSFSTLEIQRTEQGDSAMYLCASTPGSGRGNAQFFGPGTRLTVL.

This clonotype was counted between two and nine times. The chain employs TRBV5-1 and TRBJ2-3; 7 nucleotides agree with TRBD1. V lost 0 bases to trimming and J lost 4 bases; unmatched junction nucleotides: 5. The CDR3 covers 15 residues. Germline V gene lookup returns CDR1 SGHRS and CDR2 YFSETQ. Here the CDR3 reads CASSLGGTAADTQYF. In DNA form, the CDR3 reads TGCGCCAGCAGCTTGGGGGGGACAGCAGCAGATACGCAGTATTTT. Full variable domain (remainder filled in from reference TRBV5-1 and TRBJ2-3): KAGVTQTPRYLIKTRGQQVTLSCSPISGHRSVSWYQQTPGQGLQFLFEYFSETQRNKGNFPGRFSGRQFSNSRSEMNVSTLELGDSALYLCASSLGGTAADTQYFGPGTRLTVL.

V usage is TRBV7-9 and J usage is TRBJ2-3, with 10 bases lining up with TRBD1. The J segment lost 4 bases and the V segment lost 8 bases, leaving 3 bases of the junction unmatched. Germline values: CDR1 SEHNR, CDR2 FQNEAQ (reference sequence). CDR3 size: 13 residues. The CDR3 nucleotides are TGTGCCAGCGACAGGGGGCTTGCAGATACGCAGTATTTT. Amino acids: CASDRGLADTQYF.

The chain carries TRBV19 and TRBJ2-6; D call uncertain. The germline CDR1 and CDR2 sequences are LNHDA and SQIVND (reference sequence). The germline V and J ends were trimmed by 3 bases and 4 bases, with 4 bases remaining between them. The CDR3 contains 13 residues. This CDR3 reads CASSIPGANVLTF. The CDR3 bases are TGTGCCAGTAGTATTCCCGGGGCCAACGTCCTGACTTTC.

The CDR3: CASSLTPRGYEQYF. In DNA, the CDR3 is TGTGCCAGCAGTTTGACGCCCCGGGGCTACGAGCAGTACTTC. This rearrangement joins TRBV28 to TRBJ2-7; D may be TRBD2 (5 bases). The CDR3 runs to 14 residues. V lost 3 bases and J 3 bases, leaving 12 bases between the germline ends. Germline V gene sequence: CDR1 MDHEN, CDR2 SYDVKM.

The chain uses TRBV7-9 and TRBJ2-1, with D possibly being TRBD2 (6 bases). The germline V gene encodes CDR1 SEHNR and CDR2 FQNEAQ (reference sequence). Trimming shortened V by 0 bases and J by 8 bases, and 14 bases separated the two germline ends. CDR3 length: 15 amino acids. The CDR3 coding sequence is TGTGCCAGCAGCTTAGCTCAAGTAGCGGTCGATGAGCAGTTCTTC. This sequence encodes CASSLAQVAVDEQFF.